One sample yielded the 21 T cell receptor beta chains listed below, sequenced in a study of T cells in Graves' hyperthyroidism and ophthalmopathy. TCR beta CDR3 regions were amplified from RNA. The primer set for the first-round RT-PCR of the TCR CDR3 was HTBI. TCRdb re-called the multiplex PCR reads through MiXCR, storing one row per CDR3 protein. The sample lists about 410,000 distinct CDR3 sequences; roughly 14% were seen once. Input material: blood. All receptors derive from a woman aged 25 to 45 with Graves' ophthalmopathy.

CDR3 nucleotide sequence: TGTGCCAGCAGTTTTGAGACAGGGACAGCTATCTCCTACGAGCAGTACTTC. Translation: CASSFETGTAISYEQYF. The chain couples TRBV12-3 or TRBV12-4 to TRBJ2-7; 7 bases are a match to TRBD1. CDR3 size: 17 residues. Trimming cost V 3 bases and J 0 bases; bases outside gene matches: 11.

At least ten counts were recorded for this clonotype. The rearrangement uses TRBV18 and TRBJ2-3; 13 bases are a match to TRBD2. Trimming cost V 4 bases and J 12 bases; bases outside gene matches: 10. The CDR3 spans 15 residues. CDR1 and CDR2 from the germline V gene are KGHSH and LQKENI. The CDR3 coding sequence is TGTGCCAGCTCACGGACTAGCGGGGGACTACGAGGCCAGTATTTT. Translating gives CASSRTSGGLRGQYF.

This clonotype was counted many times. The rearrangement joins TRBV11-2 to TRBJ1-5, with D unresolved. Germline assignment: CDR1 SGHAT and CDR2 FQNNGV. The CDR3 is 15 amino acids. V lost 0 bases to trimming and J lost 2 bases, with 8 bases between them. CDR3 sequence: CASSLEGIGNQPQHF. DNA of the CDR3: TGTGCCAGCAGCTTAGAGGGGATCGGCAATCAGCCCCAGCATTTT.

This clonotype was recorded many times. V is TRBV20-1 and J is TRBJ1-6; D might be TRBD1 (5 bases). This CDR3 comprises 14 residues. Germline CDR1 DFQATT, CDR2 SNEGSKA (reference sequence). V gave up 5 bases and J gave up 6 bases, with 14 bases separating them. The CDR3 bases are TGCAGTGCTGGGACCGGGGCGGGTAATTCACCCCTCCACTTT. Amino acids: CSAGTGAGNSPLHF.

Only a few counts were recorded for this clonotype. This chain links TRBV12-3 or TRBV12-4 with TRBJ2-7; TRBD2 is a possible D gene (6 bases). The CDR3 runs to 14 residues. V was cut by 3 bases and J by 6 bases, with 15 bases left in between. The CDR3, as DNA: TGTGCCAGCAGTTTGGGCAGGGAGGACTGCGAGCAGTACTTC. Its protein product is CASSLGREDCEQYF.

This clonotype was seen ten or more times. The chain recombines TRBV30 with TRBJ1-5, with D unresolved. The CDR3 totals 13 residues. V dropped 4 bases and J dropped 0 bases, with 7 bases sitting between them. The germline V gene encodes CDR1 GTSNPN and CDR2 SVGIG (reference sequence). In DNA, the CDR3 is TGTGCCTGGAACAGTTTTAGCAATCAGCCCCAGCATTTT. It encodes CAWNSFSNQPQHF.

This clonotype was observed a few times. The genes are TRBV19 and TRBJ2-5; 7 bases fit TRBD2. V lost 0 bases, J lost 1 base, and 2 bases stayed unmatched. The CDR3 has 15 amino acids. In germline, CDR1 is LNHDA, CDR2 SQIVND (reference sequence). The CDR3 spells CASSIDGTIQETQYF. In nucleotides, the CDR3 is TGTGCCAGTAGTATAGATGGGACTATCCAAGAGACCCAGTACTTC.

This clonotype was counted ten times or more. The chain has TRBV2 and TRBJ2-1, with 9 bases that match TRBD2. Germline assignment: CDR1 SNHLY and CDR2 FYNNEI. This CDR3 is built from 15 residues. Trimming cost V 6 bases and J 4 bases; bases outside gene matches: 7. The CDR3 protein is CASSNLAGMYNEQFF. The CDR3 DNA sequence: TGTGCCAGCAGCAACCTAGCGGGGATGTACAATGAGCAGTTCTTC.

This clonotype was counted many times. This chain joins TRBV29-1 and TRBJ2-1, with TRBD2 matching 10 bases. CDR1 and CDR2 (germline): SQVTM, ANQGSEA. This CDR3 is built from 15 residues. V dropped 1 base and J dropped 12; count of bases not matched to a gene: 12. The CDR3 nucleotides are TGCAGCGTTGAAGTTGAAGCGGGGGGGCCGGAGGGGCAGTTCTTC. As protein: CSVEVEAGGPEGQFF.

This clonotype was detected many times. This chain uses TRBV24-1 with TRBJ2-3; TRBD2 matches 11 bases. The CDR3 covers 18 residues. CDR1 is KGHDR and CDR2 is SFDVKD in the germline V gene. J was trimmed by 2 bases and V by 2 bases; bases with no gene match: 8. CDR3 sequence: CATSDSSATSGDTDTQYF. Written as DNA, the CDR3 is TGTGCCACCAGTGATTCGTCAGCGACTAGCGGGGACACAGATACGCAGTATTTT.

The chain uses TRBV29-1 and TRBJ1-1; weak D call: TRBD1 (6 bases). Germline V gene sequence: CDR1 SQVTM, CDR2 ANQGSEA. This CDR3 contains 17 residues. Trimming stripped 0 bases from V and 3 bases from J, with 20 bases between. The CDR3, as DNA: TGCAGCGTTGAAGACCGAATACGCAGGGGATTTGACACTGAAGCTTTCTTT. It specifies CSVEDRIRRGFDTEAFF.

This clonotype has only one observation. One base away lies a much larger clone, so this may be a sequencing read error. The chain combines TRBV6-1 with TRBJ1-1; D is undetermined. V was cut by 6 bases and J by 6 bases, with 20 bases left in between. CDR3 length: 15 amino acids. Germline V CDR1 and CDR2: MNHNS, SASEGT. The CDR3: CASRMDALDGAEAFF. The CDR3 DNA sequence: TGTGCCAGCAGGATGGATGCCCTGGATGGCGCTGAAGCTTTCTTT.

This clonotype was picked up many times. The genes are TRBV5-6 and TRBJ1-1, with D perhaps TRBD1 (5 bases). The germline V gene has CDR1 SGHDT and CDR2 YYEEEE. The CDR3 consists of 15 residues. With 4 bases removed from V and 4 bases from J, the gap between germline ends came to 17 bases. CDR3 DNA: TGTGCCAGCAGCCCAGTCTCCAGGGTAGGCACTGAAGCTTTCTTT. Translating it yields CASSPVSRVGTEAFF.

This clonotype was counted ten times or more. The chain combines TRBV7-9 with TRBJ1-6; unclear D gene. Germline V gene lookup returns CDR1 SEHNR and CDR2 FQNEAQ (reference sequence). This CDR3 has 12 residues. Between the trimmed V and J ends, which lost 5 bases and 10 bases, there was a span of 9 bases. Here the CDR3 reads CASSVSNSPLHF. CDR3 in DNA: TGTGCCAGCAGCGTCAGTAACTCACCCCTCCACTTT. The full variable domain, with the rest looked up from reference TRBV7-9 and TRBJ1-6, is DTGVSQNPRHKITKRGQNVTFRCDPISEHNRLYWYRQTLGQGPEFLTYFQNEAQLEKSRLLSDRFSAERPKGSFSTLEIQRTEQGDSAMYLCASSVSNSPLHFGNGTRLTVT.

This clonotype was seen a few times. The V and J genes are TRBV19 and TRBJ2-3, with 8 bases matching TRBD2. The CDR3 has 17 amino acids. CDR1 LNHDA and CDR2 SQIVND come from the germline V gene (reference sequence). After removal of 3 bases from V and 4 bases from J, the junction contained 12 bases not matched to a gene. The CDR3, as DNA: TGTGCCAGTAGTATTATAACGGGGGGGCCGGGCCCAGATACGCAGTATTTT. Its protein product is CASSIITGGPGPDTQYF.

The rearrangement links TRBV4-2 to TRBJ2-1, with TRBD1 matching over 9 bases. The CDR3 is 14 residues long. Trimming took 8 bases from V and 7 from J; bases not matched to a gene: 9. From germline, CDR1 is LGHNA and CDR2 YNFKEQ. The DNA for the CDR3 is TGTGCCAGCGGAACGAACAGGGGGCCTAATGAGCAGTTCTTC. Its protein is CASGTNRGPNEQFF.

This clonotype was found once. The V call is TRBV9, the J call TRBJ1-2; the D is unclear. The germline gives CDR1 SGDLS, CDR2 YYNGEE. This CDR3 has 14 amino acids. The ends were cut back, 0 bases at V and 2 bases at J, with 8 bases in the middle. The CDR3 region has the DNA TGTGCCAGCAGCGTAGCTCTCGGAAACTATGGCTACACCTTC. This codes for CASSVALGNYGYTF.

The table lists this clonotype with many counts. V is TRBV28 and J is TRBJ2-3; 9 nucleotides match TRBD1. CDR1 is MDHEN, CDR2 SYDVKM, per germline. The ends lost 6 bases at V and 3 bases at J; junction bases unmatched: 4. There are 14 residues in the CDR3. Written as DNA, the CDR3 is TGTGCCAGCAGGGGACAGGGCGAAACAGATACGCAGTATTTT. The encoded protein is CASRGQGETDTQYF.

This clonotype showed up many times. The chain has TRBV24-1 and TRBJ2-7; D is unresolved. Looked up from germline, CDR1 is KGHDR and CDR2 is SFDVKD. The CDR3 has 11 amino acids. V was clipped by 4 bases and J by 0 bases, with 0 bases between them. CDR3 bases: TGTGCCACCAGTGACTCCTACGAGCAGTACTTC. This translates into CATSDSYEQYF.

This clonotype was counted at least ten times. This rearrangement joins TRBV30 to TRBJ2-7; D gene unclear. CDR3 size: 11 residues. Germline lookup yields CDR1 GTSNPN and CDR2 SVGIG (reference sequence). V lost 0 bases and J 5 bases, leaving 5 bases between the germline ends. DNA for the CDR3: TGTGCCTGGAGTGTGTCCCACGAGCAGTACTTC. Protein: CAWSVSHEQYF.

This clonotype was seen once. A read error may be the cause here, since a much bigger clone is one base away. The chain couples TRBV3-1 to TRBJ2-5, with D uncertain. Germline V gene data show CDR1 as LGHDT and CDR2 as YNNKEL (reference sequence). V lost 4 bases and J lost 6, with 9 bases in between. The CDR3 length is 12 residues. In DNA form, the CDR3 reads TGTGCCAGCAGCCTAGATCGGCAGACCCAGTACTTC. Translation gives CASSLDRQTQYF.